The 14 T cell receptor beta chains in this list originate from one sample, sequenced in a study of blood T cell repertoires in COVID-19. Method: immunoSEQ multiplex PCR; TCRdb's copy keeps in-frame clones and lacks some. The sample shows 200,000 to 250,000 clones, about 80% of them seen only once. Sequencing used peripheral blood. These receptors were collected from a man of 80 years or more with acute or convalescent COVID-19.

V usage is TRBV11-2 and J usage is TRBJ2-7, with D possibly being TRBD1 (5 bases). The CDR3 is 14 amino acids. Germline CDR1 reads SGHAT; CDR2 reads FQNNGV. V lost 3 bases and J lost 6, with 15 bases in between. CDR3 amino acids: CASSLTVSSGEQYF. The DNA for the CDR3 is TGTGCCAGCAGCTTGACAGTTTCTTCCGGCGAGCAGTACTTC.

This chain links TRBV3-1 (or the pseudogene TRBV3-2) with TRBJ2-1, with 8 bases lining up with TRBD1. The CDR3 spans 15 residues. V lost 2 bases, J lost 5 bases, and 5 bases stayed unmatched. Per germline, CDR1 LGHDT and CDR2 YNNKEL (reference sequence). CDR3 in DNA: TGTGCCAGCAGCCAACGGGACAGGCTTCACAATGAGCAGTTCTTC. It translates to CASSQRDRLHNEQFF.

This clone was observed once. This chain connects TRBV7-9 to TRBJ2-3; D is unclear. The CDR3 consists of 15 residues. Per the germline V gene, CDR1 is SEHNR and CDR2 is FQNEAQ (reference sequence). Trimming cost V 3 bases and J 2 bases, with 12 bases left between them. The CDR3 loop is CASSFWQANTDTQYF. CDR3 DNA: TGTGCCAGCAGCTTCTGGCAGGCCAACACAGATACGCAGTATTTT.

The chain has TRBV3-1 (or the pseudogene TRBV3-2) and TRBJ2-1; perhaps TRBD2 as D (6 bases). This CDR3 contains 14 residues. V was pared by 1 base and J by 7 bases, with 11 bases between. Germline CDR1 is LGHDT and CDR2 is YNNKEL (reference sequence). CDR3 DNA sequence: TGTGCCAGCAGCCAAGGTATAAGCGGGAATGAGCAGTTCTTC. It yields the protein CASSQGISGNEQFF.

About this clone: Other DNA variants within this sample encode the same CDR3. The chain is built from TRBV5-1 and TRBJ2-7, with 8 nucleotides matching TRBD2. From germline, CDR1 is SGHRS and CDR2 YFSETQ. V gave up 0 bases and J gave up 4 bases; unmatched junction bases: 3. This CDR3 has 14 amino acids. The CDR3: CASSLGTSGYEQYF. The DNA of the CDR3 is TGCGCCAGCAGCTTGGGAACTAGCGGTTACGAGCAGTACTTC.

This clone was observed a single time. The chain employs TRBV5-1 and TRBJ1-6; 9 bases map to TRBD1. Germline V gives CDR1 SGHRS, CDR2 YFSETQ. The CDR3 runs to 17 residues. J gave up 4 bases and V 2 bases, and 7 bases lay outside the gene matches. CDR3 nucleotide sequence: TGCGCCAGCAGCTTACCGGGACAGGGTGCTTATAATTCACCCCTCCACTTT. Its translation is CASSLPGQGAYNSPLHF.

To note about this clone: Other DNA sequences in the sample encode the same CDR3. The V call is TRBV5-4, the J call TRBJ2-1; TRBD2 aligns across 7 bases. Germline CDR1 SGHNT, CDR2 YYREEE (reference sequence). The V segment lost 0 bases and the J segment 0 bases; nucleotides outside the gene matches: 3. This CDR3 is 16 amino acids long. CDR3 coding DNA: TGTGCCAGCAGCTTGGCCGGCGGGAGCTCCTACAATGAGCAGTTCTTC. Its protein is CASSLAGGSSYNEQFF. The complete variable domain, with remaining parts taken from reference TRBV5-4 and TRBJ2-1, reads ETGVTQSPTHLIKTRGQQVTLRCSSQSGHNTVSWYQQALGQGPQFIFQYYREEENGRGNFPPRFSGLQFPNYSSELNVNALELDDSALYLCASSLAGGSSYNEQFFGPGTRLTVL.

The chain is built from TRBV28 and TRBJ1-4, with D perhaps TRBD1 (5 bases). This CDR3 contains 15 residues. Trimming cost V 6 bases and J 2 bases, with 13 bases left between them. Per germline, CDR1 MDHEN and CDR2 SYDVKM. The CDR3 DNA sequence: TGTGCCAGCAGGCCGATGGGGGGGACTAATGAAAAACTGTTTTTT. This encodes CASRPMGGTNEKLFF.

The chain has TRBV5-5 and TRBJ1-6; 7 bases line up with TRBD1. The junction had 9 bases not matched to a gene; V was cut back by 2 bases and J by 10 bases. The CDR3 spans 15 residues. Germline loops: CDR1 SGHKS, CDR2 YYEKEE (reference sequence). The CDR3 DNA is TGTGCCAGCAGCTTCGGGCAGGGGGTGAGATCACCCCTCCACTTT. Amino acid sequence: CASSFGQGVRSPLHF.

The rearrangement joins TRBV6-5 to TRBJ1-1, with D possibly matching TRBD1 (6 bases). This CDR3 is built from 13 residues. Germline loops: CDR1 MNHEY, CDR2 SVGAGI. The V end lost 6 bases, the J end lost 6 bases, and 14 bases lay between the germline ends. This CDR3 reads CASRRLGAAEAFF. CDR3 nucleotides: TGTGCCAGCAGGCGCCTGGGGGCAGCTGAAGCTTTCTTT.

This chain joins TRBV9 and TRBJ1-1; perhaps TRBD1 as D (5 bases). Between the trimmed V and J ends, which lost 4 bases and 1 base, there was a span of 14 bases. The CDR3 has 15 residues. Per germline, CDR1 SGDLS and CDR2 YYNGEE. In nucleotides, the CDR3 is TGTGCCAGCAGCACCCTCGGGGGAGCGAACACTGAAGCTTTCTTT. It specifies CASSTLGGANTEAFF.

The chain recombines TRBV7-9 with TRBJ2-1; TRBD2 matches 8 bases. V lost 5 bases to trimming and J lost 8 bases; unmatched junction nucleotides: 5. The CDR3 loop spans 13 amino acids. Germline V lookup: CDR1 SEHNR, CDR2 FQNEAQ (reference sequence). The CDR3 DNA reads TGTGCCAGCAGCCGCGGGGGGTTTCATGAGCAGTTCTTC. Amino acids: CASSRGGFHEQFF.

This chain joins TRBV7-8 and TRBJ2-2; 7 nucleotides align to TRBD1. Per the germline V gene, CDR1 is SGHVS and CDR2 is FQNEAQ. The V segment lost 5 bases and the J segment 4 bases; nucleotides outside the gene matches: 10. The CDR3 is 16 amino acids. The CDR3: CASSPGTEPTTGELFF. CDR3 sequence (DNA): TGTGCCAGCAGCCCCGGGACAGAACCTACCACCGGGGAGCTGTTTTTT.

There are a few counts of this clone. This sequence joins TRBV5-1 and TRBJ1-4, with 9 nucleotides matching TRBD1. Per the germline V gene, CDR1 is SGHRS and CDR2 is YFSETQ. The CDR3 covers 15 residues. The trim removed 3 bases at V and 5 bases at J, leaving 5 bases unmatched. CDR3 nucleotides: TGCGCCAGCAGCTCGCAACAGGGGGCAAATGAAAAACTGTTTTTT. Amino acids: CASSSQQGANEKLFF.